These 9 T cell receptor beta chains originate from one sample sequenced in a study of blood T cell repertoires in COVID-19 (dated by TCRdb to 2020 to 2022). The library came from the immunoSEQ multiplex PCR assay. TCRdb provides this immuneACCESS table in a form limited to in-frame rearrangements. Some clones are lacking; in checked studies, under half of them reflect an unresolved V gene, and why the rest are absent is not known. The sample has about 380,000 clones on record, around 84% of them singletons. Of the sample, over 0.95% falls within the top ten clones. Material: peripheral blood. The receptors come from a human donor with acute or convalescent COVID-19. The donor label of this sample is uncertain.

The sample holds a few counts of this clone. CDR3 region: CASPGPSGGKLFF. The CDR3 bases are TGTGCCAGCCCAGGGCCTTCGGGGGGAAAACTGTTTTTT. This rearrangement joins TRBV2 to TRBJ1-4; D is possibly TRBD1 (5 bases). CDR3 length: 13 residues. The V end lost 8 bases, the J end lost 10 bases, and 17 bases lay between the germline ends. Looked up from germline, CDR1 is SNHLY and CDR2 is FYNNEI.

The J gene is TRBJ1-3, the V gene TRBV5-1, with unresolved D. CDR3 length equals 13 residues. Trimming left V 4 bases short and J 0 bases short, with 5 bases between. CDR1 SGHRS and CDR2 YFSETQ come from the germline V gene. CDR3: CASSRYSGNTIYF. CDR3 DNA sequence: TGCGCCAGCAGCCGCTACTCTGGAAACACCATATATTTT.

Comment on this clone: In this CDR3 the conserved last residue, phenylalanine or tryptophan, is missing, so a read error is likely. The limits of the CDR3 on the DNA are not certain, so only TCRdb's listed CDR3 is given. This rearrangement joins TRBV27 to TRBJ2-3; the table names TRBD1, a call not compared with the DNA. The CDR3 extends over 12 residues, inclusive of both ends. From germline, CDR1 is MNHEY and CDR2 SMNVEV (reference sequence). CDR3 in amino acids: CASSLSGQVRPV.

CDR3 in DNA: TGTGCCAGCAGTCCCGGAGGGGGGGTTTTTGGCTACACCTTC. It translates to CASSPGGGVFGYTF. The chain recombines TRBV5-6 with TRBJ1-2, with D maybe TRBD1 (6 bases). This CDR3 spans 14 amino acids. With 5 bases removed from V and 7 bases from J, the gap between germline ends came to 18 bases. The V gene's germline CDR1 is SGHDT and CDR2 YYEEEE.

CDR3 residues: CASSPGRGGNQPQHF. CDR3 nucleotide sequence: TGTGCCAGCAGCCCCGGCCGGGGAGGAAATCAGCCCCAGCATTTT. The genes are TRBV7-9 and TRBJ1-5; unclear D gene. This CDR3 has 15 amino acids. V was pared by 5 bases and J by 4 bases, with 15 bases between. Germline values: CDR1 SEHNR, CDR2 FQNEAQ (reference sequence).

The chain carries TRBV7-9 and TRBJ1-1, with unresolved D. Germline-derived CDR1 and CDR2 are SEHNR and FQNEAQ (reference sequence). V shed 5 bases and J shed 4 bases, with 14 bases lying between them. The CDR3 loop spans 14 amino acids. CDR3 DNA sequence: TGTGCCAGCAGCACCGGCGGGATCCTCACTGAAGCTTTCTTT. Protein sequence: CASSTGGILTEAFF.

V and J are TRBV25-1 and TRBJ1-6, with D uncertain. This CDR3 has 10 amino acids. Germline V gives CDR1 MGHDK, CDR2 SYGVNS. V was cut by 8 bases and J by 8 bases, with 4 bases left in between. Written as DNA, the CDR3 is TGTGCCAGCCTCGATTCACCCCTCCACTTT. Protein sequence: CASLDSPLHF.

The chain recombines TRBV7-2 with TRBJ1-2; D gene unclear. CDR3 length: 16 residues. The V end lost 1 base, the J end lost 7 bases, and 19 bases lay between the germline ends. Germline V gives CDR1 SGHTA, CDR2 FQGNSA. The CDR3 nucleotides are TGTGCCAGCAGCTTAGTTTCGGGGAAAATCGCTGGTGGCTACACCTTC. Its protein product is CASSLVSGKIAGGYTF.

The rearrangement links TRBV6-5 to TRBJ1-2; D remains ambiguous. V lost 6 bases to trimming and J lost 4 bases, with 12 bases between them. Germline loops: CDR1 MNHEY, CDR2 SVGAGI. The CDR3 is made up of 13 amino acids. The chain's CDR3 is CASSSQAVYGYTF. CDR3 nucleotide sequence: TGTGCCAGCAGCTCTCAGGCAGTCTATGGCTACACCTTC.